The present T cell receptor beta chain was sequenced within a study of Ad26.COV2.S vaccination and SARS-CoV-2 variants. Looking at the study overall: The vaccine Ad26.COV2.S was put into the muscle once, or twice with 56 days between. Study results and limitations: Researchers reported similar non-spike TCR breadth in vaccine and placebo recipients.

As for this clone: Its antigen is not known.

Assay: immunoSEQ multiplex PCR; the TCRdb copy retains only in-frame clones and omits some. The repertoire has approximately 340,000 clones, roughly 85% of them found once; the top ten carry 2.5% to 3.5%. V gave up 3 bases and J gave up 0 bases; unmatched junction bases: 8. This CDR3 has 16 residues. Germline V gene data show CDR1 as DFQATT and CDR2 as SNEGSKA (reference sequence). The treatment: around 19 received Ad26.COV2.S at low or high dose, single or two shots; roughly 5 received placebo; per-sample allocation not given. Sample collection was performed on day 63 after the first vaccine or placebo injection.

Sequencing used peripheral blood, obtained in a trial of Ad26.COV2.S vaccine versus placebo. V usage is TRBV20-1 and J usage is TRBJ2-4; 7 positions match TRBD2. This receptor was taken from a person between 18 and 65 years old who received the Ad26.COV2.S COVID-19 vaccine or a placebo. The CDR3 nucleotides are TGCAGTGCTAGTTCTGGGAGGGAACTAGCCAAAAACATTCAGTACTTC. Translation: CSASSGRELAKNIQYF.